This T cell receptor beta chain is drawn from a study of neoadjuvant nivolumab and ipilimumab in lung cancer. Profiled with immunoSEQ multiplex PCR; TCRdb holds only in-frame clones, not every one. The sample lists under 5,500 clones, about 83% seen once, with 3% to 4% in the top ten. Study conclusions and caveats: Only two of four nivolumab-treated tumors gained richness and clonality by surgery.

Points on this clone: Its specificity is unknown.

The CDR3 consists of 13 residues. CDR1 is MNHEY, CDR2 SVGAGI, per germline. V gave up 6 bases and J gave up 4 bases, with 12 bases separating them. This clonotype was sampled from an adult with non-small cell lung cancer. Some clones in this sample may be carry-over from other donors' samples. Sample: normal lung tissue adjacent to the tumor, taken after neoadjuvant nivolumab, alone or with ipilimumab, at or shortly before surgery. V and J are TRBV6-5 and TRBJ1-2; D is unclear. CDR3 protein: CASRQAGGYGYTF. CDR3 coding DNA: TGTGCCAGCAGGCAAGCGGGTGGCTATGGCTACACCTTC.